The present T cell receptor beta chain was sequenced within a study of monozygotic twins with inflammatory bowel disease. Study observations and caveats: Other individuals had fewer clonotypes in common with IBD patients than with healthy twins, especially with disease activity.

Per the germline V gene, CDR1 is SGHRS and CDR2 is YFSETQ. The CDR3 has 15 amino acids. A note on this clonotype: Its specificity is unknown.

Each UMI harboured a 6-nucleotide sample barcode and was appended via template switching. Using the 5' RACE reads, TCRdb records one entry per CDR3 protein without DNA. This sample's clone table lists roughly 160,000 distinct CDR3 sequences. This rearrangement joins TRBV5-1 to TRBJ2-3; TCRdb reports TRBD1, a call that lacks DNA to check it against. Material: blood. The source is a human donor with ulcerative colitis or Crohn's disease, or a healthy co-twin of an affected twin (not recorded which). The CDR3 loop reads CASSSARGARDTQYF. Full variable domain (remainder filled in from reference TRBV5-1 and TRBJ2-3): KAGVTQTPRYLIKTRGQQVTLSCSPISGHRSVSWYQQTPGQGLQFLFEYFSETQRNKGNFPGRFSGRQFSNSRSEMNVSTLELGDSALYLCASSSARGARDTQYFGPGTRLTVL.